This T cell receptor beta chain was recorded in a study of vaccination effects on CD4 cells after COVID-19. A 10-day culture period preceded the isolation of CD4+ T cells. Absence of prior SARS-CoV-2 infection characterized the vaccine recipients, who showed negative nucleocapsid antibodies. Assay used: immunoSEQ multiplex PCR; TCRdb lists only in-frame clones, some missing. The table shows 70,000 or so clones, with 75% to 80% occurring only once. With respect to this clone: Antigen unknown.

This receptor was taken from a human donor who received a COVID-19 vaccine. The material was CD4+ T cells from PBMCs cultured without peptide, obtained before COVID-19 vaccination.

The CDR3 DNA reads TGTGCCAGCTCACCACCTACGGGGTTGGACACTGAAGCTTTCTTT. Translated: CASSPPTGLDTEAFF. The chain combines TRBV18 with TRBJ1-1; no reliable D call. Germline V gene lookup returns CDR1 KGHSH and CDR2 LQKENI. The CDR3 runs to 15 residues. Trimming pared 0 bases from V and 3 bases from J, leaving 11 bases between.